This TCR beta chain stems from a study of blood T cell repertoires in COVID-19. Study-level information: Donors in the United States, Italy and Spain gave samples during acute or convalescent COVID-19.

The germline V gene encodes CDR1 KGHSH and CDR2 LQKENI. Trimming removed 3 bases at V and 4 bases at J, with 18 bases between. The CDR3 extends over 16 amino acids. This clone was counted only a few times. Per the original data handling: Estimates of nucleated cell counts were drawn from the amplification of reference gene primers. Sequencing was performed with immunoSEQ multiplex PCR; in TCRdb, only in-frame clones are kept and a portion is missing. The V and J calls and clone size are taken from that table; D and trimming were inferred from the DNA. The sample has a few hundred thousand clones, 85% to 90% seen once.

The genes are TRBV18 and TRBJ1-2, with a weak D call TRBD1 (5 bases). Sequencing was carried out using PBMCs or T cells enriched from blood (not recorded which). The receptor comes from a man aged 40-50 years who had recovered from COVID-19. The CDR3 is CASSPEGDGGGYGYTF. The CDR3 nucleotides read TGTGCCAGCTCACCTGAAGGGGACGGGGGAGGCTATGGCTACACCTTC.